This TCR beta chain was sequenced in a study of shared clonotypes between healthy human individuals. Study context: Three plates were used per donor for CD4 naive, three for CD4 memory, two for CD8 naive and one for CD8 memory. Broader study findings: An effect of sequencing depth on clonotype sharing among donors was expected.

The run depth of the assay was deep. Replicate PCRs for sorted subsets used approximately 190 ng DNA; this equaled 30,000 to 35,000 T cell genomes. Clones were read by immunoSEQ multiplex PCR, and TCRdb kept only the in-frame ones, dropping some. The profile shows 1 million to 1.3 million clones, 70% to 80% of them singletons. In the case of this clone: Its antigen is currently unknown.

V lost 10 bases and J 0 bases, leaving 13 bases between the germline ends. Per the germline V gene, CDR1 is MGHDK and CDR2 is SYGVNS. The CDR3 loop spans 13 amino acids. The sample taken for sequencing was memory CD4+ T cells from PBMCs. Subset in this sample: CD45RA-negative fraction. This receptor was identified in a man aged 18 to 35 in good health. Some clones in this sample may be carry-over from other donors' samples. The gene calls are TRBV25-1 and TRBJ2-7; the D gene is possibly TRBD1 (6 bases). The CDR3 DNA sequence: TGTGCCATCCCCACAGGGAGCTCCTACGAGCAGTACTTC. Translated: CAIPTGSSYEQYF.